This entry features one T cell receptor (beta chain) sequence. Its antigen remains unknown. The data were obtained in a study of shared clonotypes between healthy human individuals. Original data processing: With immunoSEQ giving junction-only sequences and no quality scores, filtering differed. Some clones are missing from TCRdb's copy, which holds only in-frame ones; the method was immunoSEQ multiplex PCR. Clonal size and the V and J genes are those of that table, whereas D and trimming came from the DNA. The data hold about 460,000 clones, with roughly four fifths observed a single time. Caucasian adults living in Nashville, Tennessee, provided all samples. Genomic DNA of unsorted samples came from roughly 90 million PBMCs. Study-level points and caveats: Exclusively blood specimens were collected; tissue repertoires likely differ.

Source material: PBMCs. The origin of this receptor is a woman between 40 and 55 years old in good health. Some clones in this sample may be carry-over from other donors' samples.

Here the CDR3 DNA reads TGCGCCAGCAGTGGGAGGACAGGGTCGACTAATGAAAAACTGTTTTTT. Translated: CASSGRTGSTNEKLFF. The J gene is TRBJ1-4, the V gene TRBV10-1; 8 bases align to TRBD1. V lost 4 bases to trimming and J lost 2 bases; unmatched junction nucleotides: 6. Germline V lookup: CDR1 WNHNN, CDR2 SYGVQD (reference sequence). The CDR3 sequence is 16 residues long.